The sequence of this T cell receptor beta chain was determined in a study of cytomegalovirus exposure and HLA in healthy donors. Both 60 Vbeta primers and 13 Jbeta primers went into the PCR. Assay: immunoSEQ multiplex PCR; the TCRdb copy retains only in-frame clones and omits some. This table holds nearly 110,000 clones, 77% found once. CDR1 and CDR2 from the germline V gene are MNHEY and SVGAGI. The CDR3 extends over 14 amino acids. Sequencing was carried out using PBMCs. This TCR was sampled from a male donor in good health and CMV-seronegative. The rearrangement links TRBV6-5 to TRBJ2-5; 10 bases agree with TRBD2. The J call may not be correct, given that the DNA end is closer to TRBJ2-7. CDR3 nucleotide sequence: TGTGCCAGCAGGCCTAGCGGGAGTTTCTACGAGCAGTACTTC. Amino acid sequence: CASRPSGSFYEQYF.